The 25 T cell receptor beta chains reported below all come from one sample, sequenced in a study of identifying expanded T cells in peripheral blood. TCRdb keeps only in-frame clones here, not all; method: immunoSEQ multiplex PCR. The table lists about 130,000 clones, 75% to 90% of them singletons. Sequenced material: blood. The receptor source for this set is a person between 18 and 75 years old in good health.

CDR3 protein: CASSLVDSLNQPQHF. The DNA for the CDR3 is TGTGCCAGCAGCTTAGTCGACAGCTTAAATCAGCCCCAGCATTTT. The gene calls are TRBV7-8 and TRBJ1-5; TRBD1 is a possible D gene (5 bases). Germline CDR1 and CDR2: SGHVS and FQNEAQ. V lost 1 base and J lost 4, with 11 bases in between. This CDR3 region has 15 residues.

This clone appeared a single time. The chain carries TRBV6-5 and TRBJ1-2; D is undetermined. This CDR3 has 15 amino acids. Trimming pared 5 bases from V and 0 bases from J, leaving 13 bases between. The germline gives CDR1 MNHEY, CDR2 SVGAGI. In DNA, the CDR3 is TGTGCCAGCAGTGGGCTTAGTTCCACTAACTATGGCTACACCTTC. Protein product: CASSGLSSTNYGYTF.

The CDR3 sequence: CASSLDGKAGELFF. Here the CDR3 DNA reads TGTGCCAGCAGCTTGGACGGAAAGGCCGGGGAGCTGTTTTTT. The chain has TRBV7-9 and TRBJ2-2; D remains unclear. The CDR3 contains 14 residues. Germline CDR1 SEHNR, CDR2 FQNEAQ (reference sequence). V was trimmed by 3 bases and J by 6 bases, leaving 11 bases between them.

The CDR3 nucleotides are TGTGCCATCAGTGATTGGACTAGGGACTTCTACGAGCAGTACTTC. Encoded protein: CAISDWTRDFYEQYF. V and J are TRBV10-3 and TRBJ2-7, with TRBD2 matching over 7 bases. The CDR3 runs to 15 residues. V was pared by 3 bases and J by 3 bases, with 8 bases of the junction left unmatched. CDR1 is ENHRY, CDR2 SYGVKD, per germline.

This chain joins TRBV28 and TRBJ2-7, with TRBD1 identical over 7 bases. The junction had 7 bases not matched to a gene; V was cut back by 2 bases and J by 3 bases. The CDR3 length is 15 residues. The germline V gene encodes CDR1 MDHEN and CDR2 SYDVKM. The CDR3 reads CASSLRQGSHYEQYF. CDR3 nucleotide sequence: TGTGCCAGCAGTTTACGACAGGGATCGCACTACGAGCAGTACTTC.

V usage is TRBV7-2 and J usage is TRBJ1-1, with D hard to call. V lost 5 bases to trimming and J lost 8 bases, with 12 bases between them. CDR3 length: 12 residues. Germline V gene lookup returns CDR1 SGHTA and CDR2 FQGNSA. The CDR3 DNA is TGTGCCAGCAGCCCGTATAGAGGGGAAGCTTTCTTT. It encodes CASSPYRGEAFF.

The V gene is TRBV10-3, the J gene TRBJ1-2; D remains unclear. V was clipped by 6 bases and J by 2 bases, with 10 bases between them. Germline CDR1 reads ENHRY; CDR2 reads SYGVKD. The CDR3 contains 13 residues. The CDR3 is CAISAAPNYGYTF. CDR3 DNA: TGTGCCATCAGCGCGGCACCCAACTATGGCTACACCTTC.

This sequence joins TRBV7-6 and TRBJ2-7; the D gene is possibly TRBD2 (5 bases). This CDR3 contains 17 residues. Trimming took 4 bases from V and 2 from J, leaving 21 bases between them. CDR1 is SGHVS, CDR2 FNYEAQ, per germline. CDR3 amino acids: CASSSSRGFYDTYEQYF. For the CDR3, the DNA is TGTGCCAGCAGCTCTAGCCGAGGATTTTACGATACCTACGAGCAGTACTTC.

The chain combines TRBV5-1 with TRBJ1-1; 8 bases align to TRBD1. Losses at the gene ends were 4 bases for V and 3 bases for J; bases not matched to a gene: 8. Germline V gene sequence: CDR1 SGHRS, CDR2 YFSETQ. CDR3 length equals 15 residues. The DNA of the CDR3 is TGCGCCAGCAGCCCGGCTACAGGGGGTTACACTGAAGCTTTCTTT. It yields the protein CASSPATGGYTEAFF.

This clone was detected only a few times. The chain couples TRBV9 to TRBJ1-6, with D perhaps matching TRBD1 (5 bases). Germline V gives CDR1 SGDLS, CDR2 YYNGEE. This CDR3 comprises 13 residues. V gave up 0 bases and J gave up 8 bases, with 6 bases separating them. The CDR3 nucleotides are TGTGCCAGCAGCGTAGTGACAGATTCACCCCTCCACTTT. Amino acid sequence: CASSVVTDSPLHF.

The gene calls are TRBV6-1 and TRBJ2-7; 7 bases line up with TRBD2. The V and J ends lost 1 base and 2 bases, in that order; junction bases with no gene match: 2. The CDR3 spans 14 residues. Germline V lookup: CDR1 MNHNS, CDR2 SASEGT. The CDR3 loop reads CASSEGTRAYEQYF. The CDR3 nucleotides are TGTGCCAGCAGTGAAGGGACTAGAGCCTACGAGCAGTACTTC.

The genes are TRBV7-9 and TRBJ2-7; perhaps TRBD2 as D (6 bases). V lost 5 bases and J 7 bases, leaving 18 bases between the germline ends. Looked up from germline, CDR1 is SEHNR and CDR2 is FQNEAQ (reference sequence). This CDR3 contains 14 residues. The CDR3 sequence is CASSPGGREQEQYF. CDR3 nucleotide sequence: TGTGCCAGCAGCCCCGGTGGGCGGGAACAAGAGCAGTACTTC.

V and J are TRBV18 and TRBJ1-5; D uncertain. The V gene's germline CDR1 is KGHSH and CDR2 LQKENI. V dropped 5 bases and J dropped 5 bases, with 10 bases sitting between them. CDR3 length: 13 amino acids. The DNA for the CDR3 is TGTGCCAGCTCAAGCCTACTCCATCAGCCCCAGCATTTT. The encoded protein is CASSSLLHQPQHF.

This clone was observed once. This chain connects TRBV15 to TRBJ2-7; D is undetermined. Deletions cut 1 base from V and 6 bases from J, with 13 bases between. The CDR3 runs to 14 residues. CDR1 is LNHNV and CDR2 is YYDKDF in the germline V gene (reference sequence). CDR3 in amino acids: CATSRGKVGFEQYF. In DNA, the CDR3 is TGTGCCACCAGCAGAGGAAAGGTGGGGTTCGAGCAGTACTTC.

The CDR3 spells CASNQGEIGEAFF. The CDR3 DNA follows: TGTGCCAGCAATCAGGGGGAGATTGGTGAAGCTTTCTTT. V is TRBV2 and J is TRBJ1-1; 7 bases align to TRBD1. The CDR3 covers 13 residues. Per the germline V gene, CDR1 is SNHLY and CDR2 is FYNNEI. The V segment lost 7 bases and the J segment 7 bases; nucleotides outside the gene matches: 9.

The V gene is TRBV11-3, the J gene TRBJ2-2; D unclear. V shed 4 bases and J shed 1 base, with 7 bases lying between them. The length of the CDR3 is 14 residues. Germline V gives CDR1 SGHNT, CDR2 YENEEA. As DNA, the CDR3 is TGTGCCAGCAGCTCCCCAGGGAACACCGGGGAGCTGTTTTTT. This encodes CASSSPGNTGELFF.

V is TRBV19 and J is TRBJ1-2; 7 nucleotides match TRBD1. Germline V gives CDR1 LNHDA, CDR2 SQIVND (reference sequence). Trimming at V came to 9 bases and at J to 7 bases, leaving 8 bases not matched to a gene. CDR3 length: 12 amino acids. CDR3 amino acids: CASLQGVSGYTF. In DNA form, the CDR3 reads TGTGCCAGCCTCCAGGGGGTCTCTGGCTACACCTTC.

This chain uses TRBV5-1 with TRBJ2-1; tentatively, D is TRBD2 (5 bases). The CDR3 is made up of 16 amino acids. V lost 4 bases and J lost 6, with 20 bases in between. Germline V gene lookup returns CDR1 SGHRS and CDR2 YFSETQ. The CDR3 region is CASSPDVAFGSNEQFF. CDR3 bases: TGCGCCAGCAGCCCGGACGTAGCGTTCGGGTCCAATGAGCAGTTCTTC. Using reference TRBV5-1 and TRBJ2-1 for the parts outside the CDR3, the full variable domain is KAGVTQTPRYLIKTRGQQVTLSCSPISGHRSVSWYQQTPGQGLQFLFEYFSETQRNKGNFPGRFSGRQFSNSRSEMNVSTLELGDSALYLCASSPDVAFGSNEQFFGPGTRLTVL.

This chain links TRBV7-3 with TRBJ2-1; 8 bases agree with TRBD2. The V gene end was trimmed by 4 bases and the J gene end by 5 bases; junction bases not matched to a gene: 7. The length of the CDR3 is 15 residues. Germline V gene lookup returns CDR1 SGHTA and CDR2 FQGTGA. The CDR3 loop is CASSSGLAAHNEQFF. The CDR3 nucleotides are TGTGCCAGCAGCTCCGGACTAGCAGCTCACAATGAGCAGTTCTTC. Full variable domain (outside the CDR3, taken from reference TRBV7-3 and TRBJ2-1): GAGVSQTPSNKVTEKGKYVELRCDPISGHTALYWYRQSLGQGPEFLIYFQGTGAADDSGLPNDRFFAVRPEGSVSTLKIQRTERGDSAVYLCASSSGLAAHNEQFFGPGTRLTVL.

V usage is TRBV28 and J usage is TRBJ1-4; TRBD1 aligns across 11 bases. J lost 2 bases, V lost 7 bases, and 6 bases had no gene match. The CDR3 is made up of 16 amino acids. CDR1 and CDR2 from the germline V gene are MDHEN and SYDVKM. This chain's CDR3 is CASTDRGPSTNEKLFF. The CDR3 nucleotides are TGTGCCAGCACGGACAGGGGGCCGTCTACTAATGAAAAACTGTTTTTT.

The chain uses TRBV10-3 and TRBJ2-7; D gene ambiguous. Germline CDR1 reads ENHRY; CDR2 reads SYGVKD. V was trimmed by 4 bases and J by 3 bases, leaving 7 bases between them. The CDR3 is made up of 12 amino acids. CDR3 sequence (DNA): TGTGCCATCAGTGGCCCGGGCTACGAGCAGTACTTC. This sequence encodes CAISGPGYEQYF.

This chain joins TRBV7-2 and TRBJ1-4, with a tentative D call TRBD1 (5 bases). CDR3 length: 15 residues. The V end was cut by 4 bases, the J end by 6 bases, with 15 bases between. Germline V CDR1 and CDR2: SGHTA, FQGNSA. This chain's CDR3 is CASSSWFGAHEKLFF. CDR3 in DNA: TGTGCCAGCAGCTCTTGGTTTGGGGCCCATGAAAAACTGTTTTTT. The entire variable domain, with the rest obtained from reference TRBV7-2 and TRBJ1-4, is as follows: GAGVSQSPSNKVTEKGKDVELRCDPISGHTALYWYRQSLGQGLEFLIYFQGNSAPDKSGLPSDRFSAERTGGSVSTLTIQRTQQEDSAVYLCASSSWFGAHEKLFFGSGTQLSVL.

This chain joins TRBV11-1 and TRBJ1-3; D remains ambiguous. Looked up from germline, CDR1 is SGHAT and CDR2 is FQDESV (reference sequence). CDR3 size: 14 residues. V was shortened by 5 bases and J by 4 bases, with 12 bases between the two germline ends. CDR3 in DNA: TGTGCCAGCAGCCAACGGGGTTCGGGAAACACCATATATTTT. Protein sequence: CASSQRGSGNTIYF. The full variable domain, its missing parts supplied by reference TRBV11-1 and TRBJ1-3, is EAEVAQSPRYKITEKSQAVAFWCDPISGHATLYWYRQILGQGPELLVQFQDESVVDDSQLPKDRFSAERLKGVDSTLKIQPAELGDSAMYLCASSQRGSGNTIYFGEGSWLTVV.

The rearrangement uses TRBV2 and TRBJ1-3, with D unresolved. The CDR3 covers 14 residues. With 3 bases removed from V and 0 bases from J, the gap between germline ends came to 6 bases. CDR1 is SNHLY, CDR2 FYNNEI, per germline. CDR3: CASSEWHSGNTIYF. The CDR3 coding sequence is TGTGCCAGCAGTGAGTGGCACTCTGGAAACACCATATATTTT.

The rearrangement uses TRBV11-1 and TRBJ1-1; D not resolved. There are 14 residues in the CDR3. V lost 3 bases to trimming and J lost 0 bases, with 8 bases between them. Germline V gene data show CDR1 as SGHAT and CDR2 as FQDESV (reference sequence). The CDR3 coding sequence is TGTGCCAGCAGCTTCGGCGGAATGAACACTGAAGCTTTCTTT. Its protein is CASSFGGMNTEAFF.